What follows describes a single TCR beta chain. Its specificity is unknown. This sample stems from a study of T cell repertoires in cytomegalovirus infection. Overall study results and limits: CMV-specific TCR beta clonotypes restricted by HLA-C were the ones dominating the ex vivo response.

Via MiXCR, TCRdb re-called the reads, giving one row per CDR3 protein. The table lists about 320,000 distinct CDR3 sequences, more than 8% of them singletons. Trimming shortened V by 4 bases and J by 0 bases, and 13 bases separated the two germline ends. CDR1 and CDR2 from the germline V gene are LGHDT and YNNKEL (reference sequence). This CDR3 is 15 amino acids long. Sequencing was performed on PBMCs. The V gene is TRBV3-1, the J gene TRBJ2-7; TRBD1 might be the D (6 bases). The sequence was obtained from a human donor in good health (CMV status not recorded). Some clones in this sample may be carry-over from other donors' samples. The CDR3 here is CASSPQTGVSYEQYF. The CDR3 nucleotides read TGTGCCAGCAGCCCCCAGACAGGAGTCTCCTACGAGCAGTACTTC.